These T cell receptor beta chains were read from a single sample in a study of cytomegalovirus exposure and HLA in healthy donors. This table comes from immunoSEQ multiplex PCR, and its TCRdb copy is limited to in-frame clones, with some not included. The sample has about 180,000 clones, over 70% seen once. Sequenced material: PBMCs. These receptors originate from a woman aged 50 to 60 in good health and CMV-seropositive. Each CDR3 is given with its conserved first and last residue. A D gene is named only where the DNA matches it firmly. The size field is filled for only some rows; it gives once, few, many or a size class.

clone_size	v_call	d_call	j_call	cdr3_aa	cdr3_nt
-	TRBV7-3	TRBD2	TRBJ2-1	CASSLASGNYNEQFF	TGTGCCAGCAGCTTGGCTAGCGGGAACTACAATGAGCAGTTCTTC
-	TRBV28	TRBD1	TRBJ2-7	CASSGAEQGGEQYF	TGTGCCAGCAGTGGAGCTGAACAGGGGGGTGAGCAGTACTTC
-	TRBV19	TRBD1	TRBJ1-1	CATDREGWTEAFF	TGTGCCACTGACAGGGAAGGATGGACTGAAGCTTTCTTT
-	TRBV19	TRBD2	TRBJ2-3	CASRLAGGGTDTQYF	TGTGCCAGTAGATTAGCGGGGGGGGGTACAGATACGCAGTATTTT
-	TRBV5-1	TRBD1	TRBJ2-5	CASSLSGQQETQYF	TGCGCCAGCAGCCTGTCGGGACAGCAAGAGACCCAGTACTTC
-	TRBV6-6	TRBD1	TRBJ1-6	CASSYSDRGRSPLHF	TGTGCCAGCAGTTATTCGGACAGGGGCCGATCACCCCTCCACTTT
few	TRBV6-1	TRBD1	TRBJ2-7	CASTRQGNEQYF	TGTGCCAGCACCAGACAGGGGAACGAGCAGTACTTC
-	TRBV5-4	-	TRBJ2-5	CASSLNRGSEETQYF	TGTGCCAGCAGCTTGAATCGGGGAAGTGAAGAGACCCAGTACTTC
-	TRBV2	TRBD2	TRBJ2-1	CASRLAGNEQFF	TGTGCCAGCCGGCTAGCGGGAAATGAGCAGTTCTTC
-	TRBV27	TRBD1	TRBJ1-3	CASSSDRGPGNTIYF	TGTGCCAGCAGTTCCGACAGGGGGCCGGGAAACACCATATATTTT
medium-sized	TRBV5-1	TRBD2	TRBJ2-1	CASSLASTSGDEQFF	TGCGCCAGCAGCTTGGCCTCCACTAGCGGGGACGAGCAGTTCTTC
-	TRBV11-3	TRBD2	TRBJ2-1	CASSLEAGDYNEQFF	TGTGCCAGCAGCTTAGAAGCGGGGGATTACAATGAGCAGTTCTTC
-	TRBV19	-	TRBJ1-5	CASIGGADSNQPQHF	TGTGCCAGTATTGGGGGGGCGGATAGCAATCAGCCCCAGCATTTT
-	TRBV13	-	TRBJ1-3	CASSFLSIYF	TGTGCCAGCAGCTTCCTGTCCATATATTTT
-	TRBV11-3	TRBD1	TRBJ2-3	CASSWDRGQDTQYF	TGTGCCAGCAGCTGGGACAGGGGGCAAGATACGCAGTATTTT
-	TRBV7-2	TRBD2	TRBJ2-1	CASSGNGLAGGGEQFF	TGTGCCAGCAGCGGGAACGGGCTAGCGGGGGGTGGAGAGCAGTTCTTC
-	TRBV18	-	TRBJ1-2	CASSPSGWTDPRDGYTF	TGTGCCAGCTCACCAAGTGGTTGGACAGATCCCCGGGATGGCTACACCTTC
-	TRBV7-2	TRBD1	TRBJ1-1	CASSQGGNTEAFF	TGTGCCAGCAGCCAGGGGGGGAACACTGAAGCTTTCTTT
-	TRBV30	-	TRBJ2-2	CAWSARGTGELFF	TGTGCCTGGAGTGCTAGGGGCACCGGGGAGCTGTTTTTT
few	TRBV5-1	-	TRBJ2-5	CASSQQGGDQETQYF	TGCGCCAGCAGCCAACAGGGAGGGGACCAAGAGACCCAGTACTTC
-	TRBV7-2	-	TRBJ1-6	CASSLRRWIGSPLHF	TGTGCCAGCAGCTTAAGGCGGTGGATTGGCTCACCCCTCCACTTT
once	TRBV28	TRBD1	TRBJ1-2	CASSSPGQGAVYGYTF	TGTGCCAGCAGTTCGCCGGGACAGGGGGCGGTCTATGGCTACACCTTC
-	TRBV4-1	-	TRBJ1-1	CASSQDGRGHTEAFF	TGCGCCAGCAGCCAAGATGGCAGGGGCCACACTGAAGCTTTCTTT
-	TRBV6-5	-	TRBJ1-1	CASSYSRTRLNTEAFF	TGTGCCAGCAGTTACTCCCGGACAAGGTTGAACACTGAAGCTTTCTTT
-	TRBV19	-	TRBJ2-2	CASSPPWGVDTGELFF	TGTGCCAGTAGTCCTCCATGGGGAGTTGACACCGGGGAGCTGTTTTTT
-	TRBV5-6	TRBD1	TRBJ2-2	CASSFWTGNTGELFF	TGTGCCAGCAGCTTTTGGACAGGAAACACCGGGGAGCTGTTTTTT
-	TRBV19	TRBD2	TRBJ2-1	CASSRVSVGSGNNEQFF	TGTGCCAGTAGTAGGGTTTCGGTAGGTAGCGGGAACAATGAGCAGTTCTTC
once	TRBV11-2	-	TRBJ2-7	CASSIRGGTYEQYF	TGTGCCAGCAGCATCAGGGGTGGCACCTACGAGCAGTACTTC
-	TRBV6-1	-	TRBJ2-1	CASSEGGASIRQFF	TGTGCCAGCAGTGAGGGGGGGGCGAGTATCAGGCAGTTCTTC
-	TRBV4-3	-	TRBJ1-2	CASSQAGDYGYTF	TGCGCCAGCAGCCAGGCAGGGGACTATGGCTACACCTTC
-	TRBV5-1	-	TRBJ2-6	CASSLGPPGGGANVLTF	TGCGCCAGCAGCTTGGGACCCCCCGGAGGGGGGGCCAACGTCCTGACTTTC